The 27 T cell receptor beta chains in this list originate from one sample, sequenced in a study of T cells in women clearing cervical HPV infection. Profiled with immunoSEQ multiplex PCR; TCRdb holds only in-frame clones, not every one. The data show around 30,000 clones, and the top ten clones hold about 18%. The material sequenced was blood buffy coat. These receptors were collected from a woman aged 18-69 years with a cervical HPV16 infection that either progressed to CIN3+ or cleared (not recorded which).

In the case of this clone: Sequencing ends 3 residues short of the CDR3 end; the germline J gene provides the rest. This sequence joins TRBV20-1 and TRBJ2-5; D possibly uses TRBD1 or TRBD2 (7 bases each). The CDR3 covers 16 residues. Germline lookup yields CDR1 DFQATT and CDR2 SNEGSKA (reference sequence). V dropped 5 bases and J dropped 4 bases, with 23 bases sitting between them. The part of the CDR3 DNA that was read is TGCAGTGCTGCCCAGACGCTGGGAGGGGGCGGAGAGACC. It specifies CSAAQTLGGGGET. The whole CDR3 region reads CSAAQTLGGGGETQYF.

Note on this clone: The read terminates 3 residues before the CDR3 end, so the remaining end is supplied by the germline J gene. The genes are TRBV7-6 and TRBJ2-2; TRBD1 matches 7 bases. Germline V lookup: CDR1 SGHVS, CDR2 FNYEAQ. This CDR3 contains 15 residues. V was clipped by 1 base and J by 5 bases; unmatched bases: 4. The CDR3 bases that were read are TGTGCCAGCAGCTTAGGCAGGGGGTGGACCGGGGAG. This translates into CASSLGRGWTGE. The entire CDR3 reads CASSLGRGWTGELFF.

Regarding this clone: The read halts 3 residues ahead of the CDR3 end, with the missing end drawn from the germline J gene. The chain couples TRBV7-3 to TRBJ2-3; D possibly corresponds to TRBD1 (6 bases). With 5 bases removed from V and 5 bases from J, the gap between germline ends came to 20 bases. There are 16 residues in the CDR3. Germline loops: CDR1 SGHTA, CDR2 FQGTGA. The part of the CDR3 DNA that was read is TGTGCCAGCAGCCCCTCGGGCGGCAGGGGTAGAGATACG. It is translated as CASSPSGGRGRDT. The CDR3 as a whole reads CASSPSGGRGRDTQYF.

The CDR3 DNA, read in part, is TGCAGTGCCATTCCTGCAGACTCCGATCAGCCC. Its protein product is CSAIPADSDQP. The full CDR3 protein is CSAIPADSDQPQHF. This sequence joins TRBV20-1 and TRBJ1-5; D is uncertain. The CDR3 is cut off 3 residues early in the read; its end comes from the germline J gene. Germline CDR1 and CDR2: DFQATT and SNEGSKA (reference sequence). V shed 6 bases and J shed 5 bases, with 17 bases lying between them. This CDR3 region has 14 residues.

For this clone: The read is 3 residues too short to cover the CDR3 end, so that end is filled in from the germline J gene. V gene TRBV7-9 combines with J gene TRBJ1-5; possibly TRBD1 for D (5 bases). V gave up 5 bases and J gave up 4 bases, with 9 bases separating them. The CDR3 has 13 amino acids. Per germline, CDR1 SEHNR and CDR2 FQNEAQ (reference sequence). CDR3 loop: CASSPDRNQPQHF. The part of the CDR3 DNA that was read is TGTGCCAGCAGCCCTGACAGAAATCAGCCC.

About this clone itself: The DNA ends 3 residues before the CDR3 does, and the rest of the CDR3 is filled in from the germline J gene. The rearrangement joins TRBV5-1 to TRBJ2-4, with D perhaps matching TRBD1 (6 bases). The CDR3 contains 15 residues. V shed 4 bases and J shed 2 bases, with 13 bases lying between them. Germline-derived CDR1 and CDR2 are SGHRS and YFSETQ. The CDR3 loop reads CASSQIQGTKNIQYF. The DNA read from the CDR3 is TGCGCCAGCAGCCAGATACAGGGAACCAAAAACATT. Full variable domain (rest looked up from reference TRBV5-1 and TRBJ2-4): KAGVTQTPRYLIKTRGQQVTLSCSPISGHRSVSWYQQTPGQGLQFLFEYFSETQRNKGNFPGRFSGRQFSNSRSEMNVSTLELGDSALYLCASSQIQGTKNIQYFGAGTRLSVL.

A word on this clone: The read terminates 3 residues before the CDR3 end, so the remaining end is supplied by the germline J gene. The chain combines TRBV11-1 with TRBJ1-1, with D maybe TRBD1 (6 bases). Germline CDR1 is SGHAT and CDR2 is FQDESV (reference sequence). CDR3 length equals 14 residues. V gave up 1 base and J gave up 7 bases, with 13 bases separating them. CDR3 DNA, as far as it was read: TGTGCCAGCAGCTTAGTTCGTTCAGGGGATGAA. This sequence encodes CASSLVRSGDE. The CDR3 in full is CASSLVRSGDEAFF.

Concerning this clone: Coverage ceases 3 residues before the CDR3 finishes, and the germline J gene fills in the end. This chain joins TRBV5-6 and TRBJ2-3; the D gene is possibly TRBD1 (6 bases). Germline CDR1 reads SGHDT; CDR2 reads YYEEEE. The CDR3 length is 14 residues. CDR3 in amino acids: CASSSATGQETQYF. The part of the CDR3 DNA that was read is TGTGCCAGCAGCTCTGCGACAGGCCAAGAGACG.

According to its frequency, this clone is medium-sized. The read gets to within 3 residues of the CDR3 end, and the germline J gene fills in the rest. This chain links TRBV18 with TRBJ2-4; TRBD1 is a possible D gene (6 bases). CDR1 is KGHSH, CDR2 LQKENI, per germline. This CDR3 has 15 residues. V was trimmed by 0 bases and J by 0 bases, leaving 6 bases between them. CDR3 loop: CASSPPDRAKNIQYF. The sequenced part of the CDR3 DNA is TGTGCCAGCTCACCACCGGACAGAGCCAAAAACATT.

Points on this clone: The sequenced fragment ends 3 residues before the CDR3 boundary, so the rest is inferred from the germline J gene. The rearrangement links TRBV19 to TRBJ2-3, with D perhaps matching TRBD2 (6 bases). V lost 7 bases to trimming and J lost 0 bases, with 20 bases between them. The CDR3 extends over 17 amino acids. CDR1 and CDR2 (germline): LNHDA, SQIVND (reference sequence). The CDR3 protein is CASTFSLRGLSTDTQYF. The part of the CDR3 DNA that was read is TGTGCCAGTACCTTCTCACTGAGAGGACTAAGCACAGATACG.

With respect to this clone: The read ends 3 residues shy of where the CDR3 ends; the end is completed using the germline J gene. The chain has TRBV5-1 and TRBJ2-5, with D unclear. CDR3 size: 12 residues. Germline loops: CDR1 SGHRS, CDR2 YFSETQ. The ends were cut back, 2 bases at V and 3 bases at J, with 5 bases in the middle. This CDR3 is CASSFLEETQYF. The sequenced part of the CDR3 DNA is TGCGCCAGCAGCTTTCTCGAAGAGACC.

With regard to this clone: The read stops 3 residues short of the end of the CDR3; the missing end is completed from the germline J gene. The chain uses TRBV5-1 and TRBJ2-1; D gene unclear. The germline V gene has CDR1 SGHRS and CDR2 YFSETQ. Trimming cost V 0 bases and J 5 bases, with 12 bases left between them. This CDR3 spans 15 amino acids. CDR3 bases read: TGCGCCAGCAGCTTGGGCTCCGTCTCTAACAATGAG. It translates to CASSLGSVSNNE. The whole CDR3 protein reads CASSLGSVSNNEQFF.

CDR3 loop: CASSYLDRRLYGQYF. Incomplete CDR3 DNA: TGTGCCAGCAGTTACTTGGACAGACGCCTTTATGGT. The genes are TRBV6-2 or TRBV6-3 and TRBJ2-4, with D possibly matching TRBD1 (6 bases). The sequence runs out 3 residues before the end of the CDR3; the remainder is reconstructed from the germline J gene. The germline CDR1 and CDR2 sequences are MNHEY and SVGEGT. This CDR3 spans 15 amino acids.

Note on this clone: The read terminates 3 residues ahead of where the CDR3 ends, so the germline J gene completes it. The rearrangement links TRBV20-1 to TRBJ2-3, with 9 positions matching TRBD2. Looked up from germline, CDR1 is DFQATT and CDR2 is SNEGSKA (reference sequence). CDR3 size: 14 residues. Partial CDR3 DNA: TGCAGTGCCGGAGGGGGGACTAGCAATCAGCCG. As protein: CSAGGGTSNQP. The full CDR3 protein reads CSAGGGTSNQPQYF.

With respect to this clone: The sequenced fragment ends 3 residues before the CDR3 boundary, so the rest is inferred from the germline J gene. The chain combines TRBV5-1 with TRBJ1-5; 7 bases fit TRBD1. Unmatched junction bases numbered 3, after V lost 4 bases and J lost 2 bases. This CDR3 is built from 14 residues. In germline, CDR1 is SGHRS, CDR2 YFSETQ. Partial CDR3 DNA: TGCGCCAGCAGCGCTGGACAGGGCAATCAGCCC. It codes for CASSAGQGNQP. The CDR3 in its entirety is CASSAGQGNQPQHF.

Concerning this clone: The read finishes 3 residues shy of the CDR3 end, and the germline J gene is used to complete it. The gene calls are TRBV30 and TRBJ1-6; D gene ambiguous. With 0 bases removed from V and 8 bases from J, the gap between germline ends came to 11 bases. The CDR3 sequence is 14 residues long. Germline V gene lookup returns CDR1 GTSNPN and CDR2 SVGIG (reference sequence). The CDR3 loop is CAWSVSGFHSPLHF. The DNA read from the CDR3 is TGTGCCTGGAGTGTATCCGGGTTTCATTCACCC.

About this clone: The CDR3 goes on 3 residues after the read ends, and that part is filled in from the germline J gene. The chain employs TRBV9 and TRBJ2-3, with 11 positions matching TRBD2. J was trimmed by 5 bases and V by 4 bases; bases with no gene match: 6. The germline V gene has CDR1 SGDLS and CDR2 YYNGEE. The CDR3 contains 15 residues. The CDR3 bases that were read are TGTGCCAGCAGCCCATCCGGGACTAGCGGAGATACG. The encoded protein is CASSPSGTSGDT. The full CDR3 sequence reads CASSPSGTSGDTQYF.

In the case of this clone: The read terminates 3 residues ahead of where the CDR3 ends, so the germline J gene completes it. The rearrangement uses TRBV4-1 and TRBJ2-5; D is unclear. The length of the CDR3 is 13 residues. The V and J ends lost 1 base and 4 bases respectively, with 7 bases between them. Germline V gives CDR1 MGHRA, CDR2 YSYEKL. The CDR3 loop is CASSQGLLETQYF. The sequenced CDR3 bases are TGCGCCAGCAGCCAAGGTCTCCTAGAGACC.

In the case of this clone: The CDR3 goes on 3 residues after the read ends, and that part is filled in from the germline J gene. The chain carries TRBV10-3 and TRBJ1-4; no definite D call. The CDR3 has 14 residues. From germline, CDR1 is ENHRY and CDR2 SYGVKD. CDR3 in amino acids: CAISESLRSSPLFF. CDR3 bases read: TGTGCCATCAGTGAGTCTTTGCGGAGTTCACCA.

With regard to this clone: The read terminates 3 residues ahead of where the CDR3 ends, so the germline J gene completes it. V is TRBV23-1 and J is TRBJ1-2; D not certain. TRBV23-1 is recorded as an ORF, its role being uncertain. This CDR3 is 12 amino acids long. The sequenced CDR3 bases are TGCGCCAGCAGTCAATCGGCAGATACC. This gives the protein CASSQSADT. In full, the CDR3 is CASSQSADTYTF.

Turning to this clone: The DNA ends 3 residues before the CDR3 does, and the rest of the CDR3 is filled in from the germline J gene. The genes are TRBV3-1 (or the pseudogene TRBV3-2) and TRBJ2-5, with D unclear. Germline V lookup: CDR1 LGHDT, CDR2 YNNKEL (reference sequence). Trimming took 1 base from V and 0 from J, leaving 9 bases between them. This CDR3 has 15 amino acids. The CDR3 is CASSQGSQNQETQYF. CDR3 DNA, as far as it was read: TGTGCCAGCAGCCAAGGATCACAGAACCAAGAGACC.

With respect to this clone: The read falls 3 residues short of the CDR3 end, and the missing part is taken from the germline J gene. The chain joins TRBV5-1 to TRBJ2-1; 8 bases are shared with TRBD2. Germline CDR1 is SGHRS and CDR2 is YFSETQ. There are 16 residues in the CDR3. V was clipped by 0 bases and J by 2 bases; unmatched bases: 4. CDR3: CASSLGLAPPYNEQFF. Partial CDR3 DNA: TGCGCCAGCAGCTTGGGACTAGCGCCACCCTACAATGAG.

A remark on this clone: From the germline J gene comes the end of the CDR3, since the read stops 3 residues before it. V and J are TRBV5-1 and TRBJ2-3; D might be TRBD1 (6 bases). CDR1 SGHRS and CDR2 YFSETQ come from the germline V gene. CDR3 length: 18 amino acids. V was clipped by 2 bases and J by 2 bases, with 21 bases between them. The CDR3 DNA, read in part, is TGCGCCAGCAGCTTCCAGCACCTCCGGGACACATTCACAGATACG. Translating gives CASSFQHLRDTFTDT. Given in full, the CDR3 is CASSFQHLRDTFTDTQYF.

CDR3 sequence: CASSQKQGFGSYEQYF. The CDR3 DNA, read in part, is TGTGCCAGCAGCCAAAAACAGGGTTTCGGGTCCTACGAG. V and J are TRBV14 and TRBJ2-7, with D possibly matching TRBD1 (6 bases). The read stops 3 residues short of the end of the CDR3; the missing end is completed from the germline J gene. The CDR3 is 16 amino acids. Germline V lookup: CDR1 SGHDN, CDR2 FVKESK. Between the trimmed V and J ends, which lost 2 bases and 1 base, there was a span of 15 bases.

CDR3 loop: CASSLLNSGSYEQYF. CDR3 DNA (partial): TGTGCCAGTAGTCTCCTAAACTCAGGCTCCTACGAG. The J gene is TRBJ2-7, the V gene TRBV19; D is undetermined. The CDR3 end falls 3 residues outside the read, so it is completed with the germline J gene. The CDR3 runs to 15 residues. Germline V gives CDR1 LNHDA, CDR2 SQIVND (reference sequence). Deletions cut 5 bases from V and 0 bases from J, with 14 bases between.

With respect to this clone: From the germline J gene comes the end of the CDR3, since the read stops 3 residues before it. V usage is TRBV7-2 and J usage is TRBJ2-7; TRBD2 aligns across 9 bases. Germline V gene lookup returns CDR1 SGHTA and CDR2 FQGNSA. The CDR3 is made up of 14 amino acids. V shed 3 bases and J 6 bases; nucleotides not matched to a gene: 6. Incomplete CDR3 DNA: TGTGCCAGCAGCTTTGGAGCGGGGGGTTTCGAG. This encodes CASSFGAGGFE. The complete CDR3 protein is CASSFGAGGFEQYF.

The CDR3: CASSLRRNTEAFF. The CDR3 bases that were read are TGTGCCAGCAGCTTACGTAGGAACACTGAA. The chain couples TRBV11-3 to TRBJ1-1; D not resolved. The CDR3 end falls 3 residues outside the read, so it is completed with the germline J gene. The ends were cut back, 2 bases at V and 1 base at J, with 5 bases in the middle. CDR3 length: 13 amino acids. The V gene's germline CDR1 is SGHNT and CDR2 YENEEA. The entire variable domain, with the rest obtained from reference TRBV11-3 and TRBJ1-1, is as follows: EAGVVQSPRYKIIEKKQPVAFWCNPISGHNTLYWYLQNLGQGPELLIRYENEEAVDDSQLPKDRFSAERLKGVDSTLKIQPAELGDSAVYLCASSLRRNTEAFFGQGTRLTVV.